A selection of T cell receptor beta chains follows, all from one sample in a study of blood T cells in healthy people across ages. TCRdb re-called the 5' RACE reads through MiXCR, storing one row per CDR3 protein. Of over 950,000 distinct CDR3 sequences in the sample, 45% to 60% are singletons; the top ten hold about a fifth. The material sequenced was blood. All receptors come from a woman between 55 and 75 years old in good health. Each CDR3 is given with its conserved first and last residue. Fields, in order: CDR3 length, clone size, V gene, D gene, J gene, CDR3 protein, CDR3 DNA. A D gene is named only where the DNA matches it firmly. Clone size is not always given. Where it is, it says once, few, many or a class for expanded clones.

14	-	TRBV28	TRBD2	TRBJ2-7	CASTLPAGGREQYF	TGTGCCAGCACCCTACCAGCGGGAGGGCGTGAGCAGTACTTC
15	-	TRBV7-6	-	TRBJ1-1	CASSLAGAGLTEAFF	TGTGCCAGCAGCTTAGCGGGGGCTGGGTTAACTGAAGCTTTCTTT
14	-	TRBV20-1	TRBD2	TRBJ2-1	CSALTGLEGNEQFF	TGCAGTGCTCTCACCGGACTAGAGGGGAATGAGCAGTTCTTC
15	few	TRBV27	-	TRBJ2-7	CASSLGPSGLYEQYF	TGTGCCAGCAGTTTAGGACCTTCGGGGCTCTACGAGCAGTACTTC
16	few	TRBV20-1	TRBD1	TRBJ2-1	CSAEPNRRQGGNEQFF	TGCAGTGCTGAACCCAACCGTAGACAGGGTGGCAATGAGCAGTTCTTC
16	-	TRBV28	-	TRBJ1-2	CASSPLEGGGGYGYTF	TGTGCCAGCAGTCCCCTCGAGGGAGGAGGGGGCTATGGCTACACCTTC
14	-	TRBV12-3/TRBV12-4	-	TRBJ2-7	CASSLGVDTYEQYF	TGTGCCAGCAGTTTGGGCGTTGATACCTACGAGCAGTACTTC
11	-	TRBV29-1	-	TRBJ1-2	CSACRDGGYTF	TGCAGCGCCTGCAGGGATGGGGGCTACACCTTC
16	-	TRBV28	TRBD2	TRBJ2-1	CASSSSTSGEYNEPFF	TGTGCCAGCAGTTCCTCGACTAGCGGCGAGTACAATGAGCCGTTCTTC
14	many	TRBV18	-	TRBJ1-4	CASSPGQDNEKLFF	TGTGCCAGCTCACCAGGGCAAGATAATGAAAAACTGTTTTTT
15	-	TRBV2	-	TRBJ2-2	CASRRSETNTGELFF	TGTGCCAGCAGGAGATCGGAAACCAACACCGGGGAGCTGTTTTTT
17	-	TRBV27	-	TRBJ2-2	CASSLLDAGTGTGELFF	TGTGCCAGCAGTTTACTTGACGCTGGTACAGGGACCGGGGAGCTGTTTTTT
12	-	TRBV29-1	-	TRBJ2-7	CSVGTGPYEQYF	TGCAGCGTTGGTACAGGGCCCTACGAGCAGTACTTC
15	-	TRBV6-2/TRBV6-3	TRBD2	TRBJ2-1	CASSSTSISYNEQFF	TGTGCCAGCAGTTCGACTAGCATCTCCTACAATGAGCAGTTCTTC
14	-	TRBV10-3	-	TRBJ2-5	CAISERSGDNEQYF	TGTGCCATCAGTGAGCGGTCGGGGGACAATGAGCAGTACTTC
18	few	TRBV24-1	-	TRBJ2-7	CATSDLPWTSSDSYEQYF	TGTGCCACCAGTGATCTCCCTTGGACCTCATCGGACTCCTACGAGCAGTACTTC
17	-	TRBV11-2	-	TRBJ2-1	CASSFLGLDSSYNEQFF	TGTGCCAGCAGCTTCCTGGGCCTGGATAGCTCCTACAATGAGCAGTTCTTC
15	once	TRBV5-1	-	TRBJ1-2	CASSSVREASDGYTF	TGCGCCAGCAGCTCCGTGAGGGAGGCGAGCGATGGCTACACCTTC
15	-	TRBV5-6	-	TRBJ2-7	CASSLVGDRAYEQYF	TGTGCCAGCAGCTTGGTGGGTGACAGAGCCTACGAGCAGTACTTC
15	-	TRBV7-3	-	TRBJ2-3	CASSLATVSTDTQYF	TGTGCCAGCAGCTTAGCAACAGTCTCCACAGATACGCAGTATTTT
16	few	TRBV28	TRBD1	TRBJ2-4	CASTVPGQGPKNIQYF	TGTGCCAGCACCGTCCCGGGACAGGGCCCCAAAAACATTCAGTACTTC
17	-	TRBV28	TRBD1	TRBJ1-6	CASSLVTGVSYNSPLHF	TGTGCCAGCAGCCTGGTTACAGGGGTCTCCTATAATTCACCCCTCCACTTT
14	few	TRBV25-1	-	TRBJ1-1	CASRLSQSLTEAFF	TGTGCCAGCAGGTTGTCCCAATCCCTCACTGAAGCTTTCTTT
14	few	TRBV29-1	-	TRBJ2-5	CSATHTGMMETQYF	TGCAGCGCTACACATACGGGGATGATGGAGACCCAGTACTTC
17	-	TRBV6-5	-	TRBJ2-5	CASSYSIQTELPETQYF	TGTGCCAGCAGTTACTCGATACAAACAGAACTTCCGGAGACCCAGTACTTC
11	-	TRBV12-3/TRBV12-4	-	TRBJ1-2	CASSSRPGYTF	TGTGCCAGCAGTTCGAGACCGGGCTACACCTTC
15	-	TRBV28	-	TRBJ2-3	CASVPLTRRPDTQYF	TGTGCCAGCGTCCCTTTAACTAGGCGTCCAGATACGCAGTATTTT
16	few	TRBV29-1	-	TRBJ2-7	CSVDNTGLHSSYEQYF	TGCAGCGTGGACAATACAGGGTTGCATTCCTCCTACGAGCAGTACTTC
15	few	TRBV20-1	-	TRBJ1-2	CSALNSGAAGQGYTF	TGCAGTGCTCTCAACTCAGGGGCCGCAGGGCAAGGCTACACCTTC
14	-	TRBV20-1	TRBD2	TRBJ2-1	CSARTSGRAGWQFF	TGCAGTGCTAGGACTAGCGGGAGGGCCGGTTGGCAGTTCTTC
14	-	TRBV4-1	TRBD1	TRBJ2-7	CASSRTGGVSEQYF	TGCGCCAGCAGCCGGACAGGGGGCGTTTCCGAGCAGTACTTC
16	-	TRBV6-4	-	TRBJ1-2	CANYKVFRAANYGYTF	TGTGCCAACTACAAGGTCTTTAGGGCAGCTAACTATGGCTACACCTTC
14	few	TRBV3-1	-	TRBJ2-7	CASSQEGQREEQYF	TGTGCCAGCAGCCAAGAGGGACAGCGGGAGGAGCAGTACTTC
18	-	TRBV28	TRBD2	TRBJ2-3	CASSPRLAGVQLTDTQYF	TGTGCCAGCAGTCCACGACTAGCGGGAGTCCAGTTAACAGATACGCAGTATTTT
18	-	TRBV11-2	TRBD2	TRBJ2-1	CASSTGVGLAGVRNEQFF	TGTGCCAGCAGCACAGGGGTGGGACTAGCGGGCGTACGGAATGAGCAGTTCTTC
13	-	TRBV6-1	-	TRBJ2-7	CVSSASTTYEQYF	TGTGTCAGCAGTGCCTCGACCACCTACGAGCAGTACTTC
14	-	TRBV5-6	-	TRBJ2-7	CASSETRASYEQYF	TGTGCCAGCAGCGAGACACGGGCCTCCTACGAGCAGTACTTC
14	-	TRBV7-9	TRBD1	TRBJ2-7	CASSTGTGGDEQYF	TGTGCCAGCAGCACCGGGACAGGGGGCGACGAGCAGTACTTC
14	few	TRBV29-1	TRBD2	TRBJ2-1	CSVGTSGGNNEQFF	TGCAGCGTTGGGACTAGCGGGGGGAACAATGAGCAGTTCTTC
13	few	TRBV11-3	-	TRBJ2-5	CASSADTQETQYF	TGTGCCAGCAGCGCCGACACCCAAGAGACCCAGTACTTC
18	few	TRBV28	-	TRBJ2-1	CASSFSWGVRSSYNEQFF	TGTGCCAGCAGTTTCTCATGGGGGGTCAGGAGCTCCTACAATGAGCAGTTCTTC
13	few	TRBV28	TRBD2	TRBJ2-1	CASRREGRDEQFF	TGTGCCAGCAGGCGGGAGGGCCGTGATGAGCAGTTCTTC
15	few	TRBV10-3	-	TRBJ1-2	CAISTQEKSQGGYTF	TGTGCCATCAGTACACAGGAGAAGTCACAGGGTGGCTACACCTTC
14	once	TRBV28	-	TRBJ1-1	CASSFGPGNTEAFF	TGTGCCAGCAGTTTTGGGCCGGGGAACACTGAAGCTTTCTTT
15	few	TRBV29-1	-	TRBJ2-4	CSVGGPPWTKNIQYF	TGCAGCGTTGGGGGGCCCCCTTGGACCAAAAACATTCAGTACTTC
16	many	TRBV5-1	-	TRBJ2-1	CASSPPQGLLYNEQFF	TGCGCCAGCAGCCCCCCCCAGGGTTTATTGTACAATGAGCAGTTCTTC
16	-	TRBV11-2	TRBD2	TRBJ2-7	CASNRLTSEENYEQYF	TGTGCCAGCAACCGCTTGACTAGCGAAGAAAACTACGAGCAGTACTTC
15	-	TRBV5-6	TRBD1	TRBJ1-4	CASSFLQGPFEKLFF	TGTGCCAGCAGCTTCCTACAGGGGCCTTTCGAAAAACTGTTTTTT
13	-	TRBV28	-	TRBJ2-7	CASSSAPGAEQYF	TGTGCCAGCAGTTCCGCCCCCGGGGCCGAGCAGTACTTC
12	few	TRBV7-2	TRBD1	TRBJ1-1	CASSRQGTEAFF	TGTGCCAGCAGCCGACAGGGGACTGAAGCTTTCTTT
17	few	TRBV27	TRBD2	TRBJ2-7	CASSRSHRTSQTYEQYF	TGTGCCAGCAGTCGCTCACACCGGACTAGCCAAACCTACGAGCAGTACTTC
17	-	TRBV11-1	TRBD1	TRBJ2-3	CASSLTAGGAGTDTQYF	TGTGCCAGCAGCTTAACCGCAGGGGGCGCCGGCACAGATACGCAGTATTTT
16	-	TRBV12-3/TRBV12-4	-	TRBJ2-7	CASSSAGGLRDYEQYF	TGTGCCAGCAGCTCCGCCGGAGGTTTGCGGGACTACGAGCAGTACTTC
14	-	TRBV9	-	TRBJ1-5	CASSVDYSNQPQHF	TGTGCCAGCAGCGTTGATTATAGCAATCAGCCCCAGCATTTT
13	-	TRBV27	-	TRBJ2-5	CASSSPILREQYF	TGTGCCAGCAGTTCCCCCATATTACGGGAGCAGTACTTC
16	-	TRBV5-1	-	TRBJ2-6	CASSFPGNSGANVLTF	TGCGCCAGCAGCTTCCCTGGGAACTCTGGGGCCAACGTCCTGACTTTC
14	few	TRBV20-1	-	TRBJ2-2	CSASARGNTGELFF	TGCAGTGCTAGCGCCCGGGGAAACACCGGGGAGCTGTTTTTT
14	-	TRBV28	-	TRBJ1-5	CASTAGVGTQPQHF	TGTGCCAGCACAGCTGGGGTAGGGACTCAGCCCCAGCATTTT
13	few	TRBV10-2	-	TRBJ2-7	CASSGTQITEQYF	TGCGCCAGCTCCGGGACCCAAATCACCGAGCAGTACTTC
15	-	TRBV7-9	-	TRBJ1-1	CASSHQTGGNTEAFF	TGTGCCAGCAGTCATCAGACAGGAGGGAACACTGAAGCTTTCTTT